Below are 22 T cell receptor beta chains sequenced from a single sample in a study of T cell changes during pregnancy in multiple sclerosis (dated by TCRdb to between 2018 and 2020). The library was generated by the immunoSEQ multiplex PCR assay. As stored in TCRdb, this immuneACCESS dataset retains in-frame rearrangements with V and J assigned. A fraction of the clones does not appear; measured against another copy, unresolved V genes explain less than half of the discrepancy, and the remainder lacks a known reason. This sample has about 40,000 clones in its table, and roughly nine tenths of those were observed once. The biggest ten clones account for approximately 0.79% of the sample. This material consisted of CD4+ T cells from peripheral blood mononuclear cells, taken before pregnancy. These receptors all come from a female donor with multiple sclerosis, enrolled in a pregnancy study.

The V call is TRBV7-9, the J call TRBJ1-3; D possibly corresponds to TRBD1 (5 bases). The CDR3 runs to 15 residues. The V end was cut by 6 bases, the J end by 0 bases, with 12 bases between. Germline V lookup: CDR1 SEHNR, CDR2 FQNEAQ (reference sequence). CDR3 bases: TGTGCCAGCAGTCAAGGACACTTCTCTGGAAACACCATATATTTT. Its protein product is CASSQGHFSGNTIYF.

The genes are TRBV7-2 and TRBJ2-2; D call uncertain. V lost 3 bases, J lost 5 bases, and 13 bases lay in between. Germline values: CDR1 SGHTA, CDR2 FQGNSA. The CDR3 extends over 15 amino acids. Here the CDR3 DNA reads TGTGCCAGCAGCTTTCAAGACTCCCGGACCGGGGAGCTGTTTTTT. This gives the protein CASSFQDSRTGELFF.

The V gene is TRBV29-1, the J gene TRBJ2-5, with unresolved D. V lost 4 bases, J lost 5 bases, and 8 bases lay in between. The CDR3 spans 11 residues. CDR1 is SQVTM, CDR2 ANQGSEA, per germline. CDR3 sequence reads: CSVVPGETQYF. The CDR3 DNA reads TGCAGCGTTGTTCCCGGGGAGACCCAGTACTTC.

This chain joins TRBV7-2 and TRBJ1-6; tentative D call: TRBD1 (6 bases). The CDR3 has 14 amino acids. In germline, CDR1 is SGHTA, CDR2 FQGNSA. With 4 bases removed from V and 2 bases from J, the gap between germline ends came to 6 bases. Here the CDR3 reads CASSWTAYNSPLHF. DNA for the CDR3: TGTGCCAGCAGCTGGACAGCCTATAATTCACCCCTCCACTTT. Full variable domain (remainder filled in from reference TRBV7-2 and TRBJ1-6): GAGVSQSPSNKVTEKGKDVELRCDPISGHTALYWYRQSLGQGLEFLIYFQGNSAPDKSGLPSDRFSAERTGGSVSTLTIQRTQQEDSAVYLCASSWTAYNSPLHFGNGTRLTVT.

This clone was counted a few times. V gene TRBV6-6 combines with J gene TRBJ2-3; TRBD1 might be the D (6 bases). The CDR3 covers 15 residues. Per the germline V gene, CDR1 is MNHNY and CDR2 is SVGAGI (reference sequence). V was shortened by 5 bases and J by 3 bases, with 15 bases between the two germline ends. The CDR3 DNA reads TGTGCCAGCAGTGACGCACCCAGGGGTACAGATACGCAGTATTTT. Residues: CASSDAPRGTDTQYF.

V gene TRBV6-1 combines with J gene TRBJ2-1; TRBD2 might be the D (6 bases). Germline V gives CDR1 MNHNS, CDR2 SASEGT. V lost 3 bases, J lost 4 bases, and 19 bases lay in between. The CDR3 consists of 17 residues. The CDR3 sequence: CASSDTGWRGTYNEQFF. CDR3 coding DNA: TGTGCCAGCAGTGATACTGGGTGGAGGGGAACTTACAATGAGCAGTTCTTC.

The gene calls are TRBV18 and TRBJ2-7; 7 bases fit TRBD1. The CDR3 runs to 15 residues. Trimming at V came to 4 bases and at J to 3 bases, leaving 9 bases not matched to a gene. CDR1 and CDR2 (germline): KGHSH, LQKENI. CDR3 bases: TGTGCCAGCTCACGGAATTCCGGGACAGACTACGAGCAGTACTTC. It is translated as CASSRNSGTDYEQYF.

The CDR3 DNA sequence: TGTGCCAGCAGGCCGCAGTCAGGCACCTACGAGCAGTACTTC. Residues: CASRPQSGTYEQYF. This sequence joins TRBV2 and TRBJ2-7; D unclear. This CDR3 contains 14 residues. Per germline, CDR1 SNHLY and CDR2 FYNNEI. V was trimmed by 6 bases and J by 2 bases, leaving 14 bases between them.

The rearrangement uses TRBV7-9 and TRBJ1-1; D possibly corresponds to TRBD1 (5 bases). V shed 7 bases and J shed 1 base, with 22 bases lying between them. The CDR3 sequence is 17 residues long. Germline V gene data show CDR1 as SEHNR and CDR2 as FQNEAQ (reference sequence). CDR3 nucleotide sequence: TGTGCCAGCACCTTCTACGGCCAAGGGGTTAAGAACACTGAAGCTTTCTTT. This encodes CASTFYGQGVKNTEAFF.

The V call is TRBV28, the J call TRBJ1-6, with 9 bases identical to TRBD1. The J segment lost 6 bases and the V segment lost 3 bases, leaving 18 bases of the junction unmatched. The CDR3 length is 20 residues. Germline V gives CDR1 MDHEN, CDR2 SYDVKM. CDR3 region: CASSFGTGTFWGDINSPLHF. CDR3 bases: TGTGCCAGCAGTTTCGGGACAGGGACTTTTTGGGGCGATATTAATTCACCCCTCCACTTT.

The chain uses TRBV10-3 and TRBJ2-7; no firm D call. The V end lost 6 bases, the J end lost 5 bases, and 8 bases lay between the germline ends. The CDR3 loop spans 11 amino acids. CDR1 and CDR2 from the germline V gene are ENHRY and SYGVKD. CDR3 region: CAISESHEQYF. The CDR3 DNA is TGTGCCATCAGCGAGAGCCACGAGCAGTACTTC.

The rearrangement uses TRBV15 and TRBJ1-5; a weak D match, TRBD1 (5 bases). Trimming left V 0 bases short and J 0 bases short, with 12 bases between. This CDR3 has 17 residues. In germline, CDR1 is LNHNV, CDR2 YYDKDF (reference sequence). CDR3 sequence reads: CATSREDLGRSNQPQHF. Here the CDR3 DNA reads TGTGCCACCAGCAGAGAGGATTTGGGGCGTAGCAATCAGCCCCAGCATTTT.

V is TRBV14 and J is TRBJ2-1; TRBD2 agrees at 14 bases. CDR3 length equals 16 residues. Germline V gives CDR1 SGHDN, CDR2 FVKESK. Trimming removed 4 bases from V and 7 bases from J; junction bases left unmatched: 6. This chain's CDR3 is CASSRLAGGPLNEQFF. For the CDR3, the DNA is TGTGCCAGCAGCCGACTAGCGGGAGGGCCCCTTAATGAGCAGTTCTTC.

As for this clone: The sample holds other DNA sequences that translate to the same CDR3. This chain uses TRBV6-5 with TRBJ2-2, with D perhaps TRBD2 (6 bases). Germline CDR1 reads MNHEY; CDR2 reads SVGAGI. The CDR3 has 14 residues. V lost 6 bases to trimming and J lost 6 bases, with 14 bases between them. The CDR3 region has the DNA TGTGCCAGCAGGGCGGTTTCGGGGGCCGGGGAGCTGTTTTTT. Amino acids: CASRAVSGAGELFF.

CDR3 sequence reads: CASSFRDSRSGTYEQYF. In DNA form, the CDR3 reads TGCGCCAGCAGCTTCCGGGACAGTCGTTCGGGGACCTACGAGCAGTACTTC. The V call is TRBV5-1, the J call TRBJ2-7, with 7 bases lining up with TRBD1. The CDR3 sequence is 17 residues long. With V trimmed by 2 bases and J by 2 bases, 13 bases remained unmatched. Germline V CDR1 and CDR2: SGHRS, YFSETQ.

V and J are TRBV6-5 and TRBJ1-1, with 9 bases identical to TRBD1. This CDR3 spans 13 amino acids. V shed 6 bases and J 4 bases; nucleotides not matched to a gene: 3. Germline V lookup: CDR1 MNHEY, CDR2 SVGAGI. The DNA for the CDR3 is TGTGCCAGCAGAGACAGGGGGAGCACTGAAGCTTTCTTT. Protein product: CASRDRGSTEAFF.

The CDR3 nucleotides are TGTGCCAGCAGCCCGACTCCCTCCAGCACAGATACGCAGTATTTT. Translation: CASSPTPSSTDTQYF. V is TRBV7-3 and J is TRBJ2-3; D not resolved. This CDR3 is built from 15 residues. The germline V gene encodes CDR1 SGHTA and CDR2 FQGTGA. Trimming shortened V by 5 bases and J by 0 bases, and 12 bases separated the two germline ends.

The V call is TRBV2, the J call TRBJ2-7; D not resolved. The germline V gene has CDR1 SNHLY and CDR2 FYNNEI. CDR3 size: 13 residues. V lost 5 bases and J 3 bases, leaving 11 bases between the germline ends. This CDR3 is CASSMQQYYEQYF. CDR3 sequence (DNA): TGTGCCAGCAGTATGCAACAGTACTACGAGCAGTACTTC.

The chain uses TRBV29-1 and TRBJ1-2, with D uncertain. The length of the CDR3 is 13 residues. Per the germline V gene, CDR1 is SQVTM and CDR2 is ANQGSEA. V was trimmed by 4 bases and J by 7 bases, leaving 16 bases between them. CDR3 nucleotide sequence: TGCAGCGTTGGATCTCGGGTACGGAGTGGCTACACCTTC. This encodes CSVGSRVRSGYTF.

The V and J genes are TRBV2 and TRBJ2-1; 11 positions agree with TRBD1. Germline-derived CDR1 and CDR2 are SNHLY and FYNNEI. The length of the CDR3 is 16 residues. V was pared by 0 bases and J by 7 bases, with 5 bases of the junction left unmatched. CDR3 bases: TGTGCCAGCAGTGAAGCGTGGACAGGGGGCTTGAATGAGCAGTTCTTC. Its translation: CASSEAWTGGLNEQFF.

The chain carries TRBV4-2 and TRBJ2-7; 12 nucleotides align to TRBD1. The CDR3 runs 15 residues. Germline V gene sequence: CDR1 LGHNA, CDR2 YNFKEQ. V shed 1 base and J 4 bases; nucleotides not matched to a gene: 2. The DNA for the CDR3 is TGTGCCAGCAGCCAAGGGGACAGGGGGCTGTACGAGCAGTACTTC. Translated: CASSQGDRGLYEQYF.

This chain links TRBV7-2 with TRBJ2-1; 9 nucleotides align to TRBD2. The V segment lost 2 bases and the J segment 13 bases; nucleotides outside the gene matches: 12. Germline values: CDR1 SGHTA, CDR2 FQGNSA. The length of the CDR3 is 15 residues. CDR3 bases: TGTGCCAGCAGCTTACGTCCTAGCGGGGACGCGCCACAGTTCTTC. Its protein is CASSLRPSGDAPQFF.